One T cell receptor (beta chain) is described in this entry. Method: immunoSEQ multiplex PCR; TCRdb's copy keeps in-frame clones and lacks some. Counted here are 150,000 to 200,000 clones, 75% to 90% occurring once; the ten biggest clones make up over 9.5%. Germline values: CDR1 LNHDA, CDR2 SQIVND (reference sequence). V lost 10 bases to trimming and J lost 3 bases, with 16 bases between them. The CDR3 is 14 residues long. The data stem from a study of blood T cell repertoires in COVID-19. Study-level information: Acute and convalescent COVID-19 samples came from the United States, Italy and Spain.

The source material was peripheral blood. V is TRBV19 and J is TRBJ1-3; TRBD1 is a possible D gene (6 bases). This clonotype was sampled from a human donor with active or convalescent COVID-19. The donor label of this sample is uncertain. The CDR3 sequence: CATAPGGLGNTIYF. CDR3 nucleotides: TGTGCCACAGCCCCCGGGGGGCTTGGAAACACCATATATTTT.